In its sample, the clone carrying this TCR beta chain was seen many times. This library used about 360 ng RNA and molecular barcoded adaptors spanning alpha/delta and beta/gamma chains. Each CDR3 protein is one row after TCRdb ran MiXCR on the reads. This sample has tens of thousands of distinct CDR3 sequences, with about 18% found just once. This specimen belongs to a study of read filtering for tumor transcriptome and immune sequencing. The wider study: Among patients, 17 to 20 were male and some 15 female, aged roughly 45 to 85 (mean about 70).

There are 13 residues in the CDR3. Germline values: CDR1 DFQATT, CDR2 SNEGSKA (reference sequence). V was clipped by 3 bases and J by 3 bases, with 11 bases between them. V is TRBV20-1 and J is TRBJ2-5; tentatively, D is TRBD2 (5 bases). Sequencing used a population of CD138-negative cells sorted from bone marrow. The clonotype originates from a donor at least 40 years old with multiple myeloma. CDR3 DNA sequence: TGCAGTGCTAGGGGAAGGAGGAAAGAGACCCAGTACTTC. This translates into CSARGRRKETQYF.